A single sample gave rise to the 29 T cell receptor beta chains below, sequenced in a study of breast tumors, draining lymph nodes, adjacent tissues. TCRdb re-called the multiplex PCR reads with MiXCR, one entry per CDR3 protein. The repertoire consists of fewer than 200,000 distinct CDR3 sequences, with approximately 33% occurring once and the leading ten covering approximately 4.2%. The lymph nodes were axillary draining lymph nodes from breast cancer patients. Specimen: axillary lymph node tissue. Receptors originate from a female donor with breast cancer. Some clones in this sample may be carry-over from other donors' samples.

This clonotype was seen a single time. This may come from a read error, since a much larger clone is one base off. J is TRBJ2-1 and V is TRBV5-1, with D hard to call. Trimming removed 4 bases at V and 13 bases at J, with 18 bases between. The CDR3 has 13 amino acids. Germline CDR1 and CDR2: SGHRS and YFSETQ. The CDR3 spells CASSTDPPVGQFF. The CDR3 coding sequence is TGCGCCAGCAGCACGGACCCCCCTGTGGGCCAGTTCTTC.

This clonotype was picked up many times. The V gene is TRBV30, the J gene TRBJ2-5; TRBD2 aligns across 8 bases. The junction had 7 bases not matched to a gene; V was cut back by 3 bases and J by 4 bases. The CDR3 spans 14 residues. Germline lookup yields CDR1 GTSNPN and CDR2 SVGIG (reference sequence). CDR3 in amino acids: CAWRYPGGAETQYF. The CDR3 nucleotides are TGTGCCTGGAGGTATCCGGGAGGGGCAGAGACCCAGTACTTC.

The sample holds many counts of this clonotype. J is TRBJ2-3 and V is TRBV7-9; 12 bases map to TRBD2. The CDR3 consists of 18 residues. V lost 2 bases to trimming and J lost 4 bases; unmatched junction nucleotides: 10. Germline values: CDR1 SEHNR, CDR2 FQNEAQ (reference sequence). CDR3 in amino acids: CASSLSLAGGPSADTQYF. CDR3 bases: TGTGCCAGCAGCTTATCGCTAGCGGGAGGGCCCTCGGCAGATACGCAGTATTTT.

This clonotype was recorded many times. The chain is built from TRBV2 and TRBJ1-4; perhaps TRBD1 as D (5 bases). This CDR3 spans 16 amino acids. CDR1 is SNHLY, CDR2 FYNNEI, per germline. The ends were cut back, 3 bases at V and 2 bases at J, with 13 bases in the middle. The CDR3 bases are TGTGCCAGCAGTGAGCAGGGCTCAGCTACTAATGAAAAACTGTTTTTT. This encodes CASSEQGSATNEKLFF.

V and J are TRBV7-9 and TRBJ1-2; D is undetermined. This CDR3 has 13 amino acids. Germline values: CDR1 SEHNR, CDR2 FQNEAQ (reference sequence). The V end lost 1 base, the J end lost 8 bases, and 11 bases lay between the germline ends. The chain's CDR3 is CASSLVTGMGYTF. Written as DNA, the CDR3 is TGTGCCAGCAGCTTAGTAACGGGGATGGGCTACACCTTC.

This clonotype was seen many times. This sequence joins TRBV10-2 and TRBJ2-1; D may be TRBD1 (6 bases). The germline V gene has CDR1 WSHSY and CDR2 SAAADI. The CDR3 is made up of 14 amino acids. V was pared by 7 bases and J by 1 base, with 11 bases between. The CDR3, as DNA: TGCGCCAGCAAAGACAGGTCATCCTACAATGAGCAGTTCTTC. The encoded protein is CASKDRSSYNEQFF.

This clonotype was counted at least ten times. The V gene is TRBV7-8, the J gene TRBJ2-1, with 10 bases identical to TRBD2. With V trimmed by 5 bases and J by 2 bases, 12 bases remained unmatched. CDR1 is SGHVS, CDR2 FQNEAQ, per germline. The CDR3 is 18 amino acids. CDR3 residues: CASSPFRASGGPYNEQFF. DNA of the CDR3: TGTGCCAGCAGCCCATTCCGGGCTAGCGGGGGCCCCTACAATGAGCAGTTCTTC.

This clonotype was picked up one time. This sequence joins TRBV5-6 and TRBJ2-7; D is unresolved. V lost 4 bases and J lost 3, with 17 bases in between. The germline V gene encodes CDR1 SGHDT and CDR2 YYEEEE. The CDR3 consists of 15 residues. DNA of the CDR3: TGTGCCAGCAGCCGAGATAGGGAAAGGGTCTACGAGCAGTACTTC. Protein sequence: CASSRDRERVYEQYF.

The chain links TRBV6-1 to TRBJ1-1; D call uncertain. Germline lookup yields CDR1 MNHNS and CDR2 SASEGT. This CDR3 is 15 amino acids long. Between the trimmed V and J ends, which lost 5 bases and 0 bases, there was a span of 13 bases. The CDR3 reads CASSPMSLLNTEAFF. The CDR3 DNA is TGTGCCAGCAGTCCTATGAGCTTATTGAACACTGAAGCTTTCTTT.

This clonotype came up many times. This rearrangement joins TRBV5-1 to TRBJ2-2; no reliable D call. Germline assignment: CDR1 SGHRS and CDR2 YFSETQ. The germline V and J ends were trimmed by 0 bases and 1 base, with 10 bases remaining between them. This CDR3 is 16 amino acids long. The CDR3 region is CASSLDFTLNTGELFF. CDR3 coding DNA: TGCGCCAGCAGCTTGGATTTTACTCTGAACACCGGGGAGCTGTTTTTT.

In its sample, this clonotype was seen many times. The chain links TRBV5-6 to TRBJ2-2, with D possibly matching TRBD1 (6 bases). Germline values: CDR1 SGHDT, CDR2 YYEEEE. The CDR3 spans 13 residues. Deletions cut 5 bases from V and 8 bases from J, with 13 bases between. The CDR3 nucleotides are TGTGCCAGCAGTTGGGGGCGAGGTGGGGAGCTGTTTTTT. Its translation is CASSWGRGGELFF. Looking up the rest from reference TRBV5-6 and TRBJ2-2 gives the full variable domain: DAGVTQSPTHLIKTRGQQVTLRCSPKSGHDTVSWYQQALGQGPQFIFQYYEEEERQRGNFPDRFSGHQFPNYSSELNVNALLLGDSALYLCASSWGRGGELFFGEGSRLTVL.

The V gene is TRBV11-2, the J gene TRBJ1-2; D not certain. This CDR3 is built from 14 residues. In germline, CDR1 is SGHAT, CDR2 FQNNGV. V lost 2 bases and J lost 2, with 9 bases in between. CDR3 in amino acids: CASSLTDGNYGYTF. The CDR3 DNA reads as TGTGCCAGCAGCTTAACGGACGGAAACTATGGCTACACCTTC.

Worth noting for this clonotype: A read error may be the cause here, since a much bigger clone is one base away. The chain recombines TRBV12-3 or TRBV12-4 with TRBJ2-1; a possible D gene is TRBD2 (6 bases). The CDR3 is 15 residues long. CDR3: CASSLRRGSLNEQLF. In DNA, the CDR3 is TGTGCCAGCAGCTTACGCCGGGGGTCACTGAATGAGCAGCTCTTC.

This clonotype occurred many times. This may stem from a read error, because a much larger clone lies one nucleotide away. This chain uses TRBV29-1 with TRBJ2-1; possible D gene TRBD1, 5 bases. The CDR3 runs to 10 residues. The germline V and J ends were trimmed by 4 bases and 13 bases, with 11 bases remaining between them. In germline, CDR1 is SQVTM, CDR2 ANQGSEA. The chain's CDR3 is CSVVVRAQFF. The CDR3 DNA reads TGCAGCGTTGTCGTCAGGGCACAGTTCTTC.

J is TRBJ2-3 and V is TRBV10-3; 8 positions match TRBD2. The CDR3 loop spans 15 amino acids. Germline-derived CDR1 and CDR2 are ENHRY and SYGVKD. With 6 bases clipped from V and 6 bases from J, the junction kept 11 bases outside the gene matches. This CDR3 is CAISGGGLPTDTQYF. In DNA, the CDR3 is TGTGCCATCAGCGGGGGGGGCCTACCAACGGATACGCAGTATTTT.

The gene calls are TRBV20-1 and TRBJ1-5, with D tentatively TRBD1 (5 bases). From germline, CDR1 is DFQATT and CDR2 SNEGSKA (reference sequence). This CDR3 has 12 residues. V dropped 8 bases and J dropped 2 bases, with 10 bases sitting between them. In DNA, the CDR3 is TGCAGTACGGAACAGGGCAATCAGCCCCAGCATTTT. Its translation: CSTEQGNQPQHF.

The sample holds many counts of this clonotype. The chain couples TRBV11-3 to TRBJ1-5, with TRBD1 matching 7 bases. The CDR3 runs 13 residues. Germline CDR1 reads SGHNT; CDR2 reads YENEEA. Trimming at V came to 5 bases and at J to 7 bases, leaving 5 bases not matched to a gene. The DNA for the CDR3 is TGTGCCAGCAGCACTCAGGGGGACCAGCCCCAGCATTTT. Translation gives CASSTQGDQPQHF.

This clonotype was seen repeatedly, ten times or more. The chain combines TRBV18 with TRBJ2-1; TRBD1 is a possible D gene (6 bases). The CDR3 is 15 residues long. Germline loops: CDR1 KGHSH, CDR2 LQKENI. V gave up 0 bases and J gave up 4 bases, with 10 bases separating them. The chain's CDR3 is CASSPPQGLYNEQFF. The CDR3 DNA sequence: TGTGCCAGCTCACCACCCCAGGGGCTTTACAATGAGCAGTTCTTC.

The rearrangement joins TRBV27 to TRBJ2-7; D is possibly TRBD1 or TRBD2 (5 bases each). Germline CDR1 and CDR2: MNHEY and SMNVEV (reference sequence). Trimming removed 8 bases from V and 6 bases from J, with 14 bases in between. CDR3 length: 12 residues. The CDR3 loop reads CASLWGPFEQYF. CDR3 coding DNA: TGTGCCAGCCTCTGGGGACCCTTCGAGCAGTACTTC.

This clonotype was picked up many times. The chain links TRBV10-1 to TRBJ2-1, with TRBD2 as a possible D gene (7 bases). The V gene lost 0 bases and the J gene lost 7 bases, with 13 bases spanning the gap. Germline V gene lookup returns CDR1 WNHNN and CDR2 SYGVQD (reference sequence). The CDR3 runs to 15 residues. The CDR3: CASSESAGAGNEQFF. The CDR3 DNA follows: TGCGCCAGCAGTGAGTCGGCGGGGGCCGGGAATGAGCAGTTCTTC.

At least ten counts were recorded for this clonotype. The chain couples TRBV4-2 to TRBJ2-2, with 10 bases matching TRBD2. Germline trimming cut 0 bases from V and 4 bases from J; bases unmatched to any gene: 5. Germline V gives CDR1 LGHNA, CDR2 YNFKEQ. The CDR3 is 17 residues long. CDR3 sequence (DNA): TGTGCCAGCAGCCAAGAAGCGGGGACTAGCGCCACCGGGGAGCTGTTTTTT. Amino acids: CASSQEAGTSATGELFF.

This clonotype was recorded at least ten times. The chain couples TRBV19 to TRBJ2-7, with 12 positions matching TRBD1. Germline CDR1 and CDR2: LNHDA and SQIVND (reference sequence). CDR3 size: 17 residues. V was pared by 5 bases and J by 4 bases, with 12 bases of the junction left unmatched. CDR3 bases: TGTGCCAGTAGTGTCTTCCTCGGGGGACAGGGGGCTTACGAGCAGTACTTC. As protein: CASSVFLGGQGAYEQYF. The full variable domain, its missing parts supplied by reference TRBV19 and TRBJ2-7, is DGGITQSPKYLFRKEGQNVTLSCEQNLNHDAMYWYRQDPGQGLRLIYYSQIVNDFQKGDIAEGYSVSREKKESFPLTVTSAQKNPTAFYLCASSVFLGGQGAYEQYFGPGTRLTVT.

This clonotype was seen a single time. The chain uses TRBV3-2 and TRBJ2-1; the tabulated D call, TRBD1, remains unverified against the DNA. TRBV3-2 is noted as a pseudogene. The CDR3 is made up of 17 amino acids. The CDR3 protein is CASSQDRPQGSLDEQFF. The CDR3 DNA reads as TGTGCCAGCAGCCAAGATCGCCCGCAGGGATCTCTAGATGAGCAGTTCTTC.

This clonotype was observed at least ten times. V and J are TRBV7-9 and TRBJ2-1; D is unclear. The germline CDR1 and CDR2 sequences are SEHNR and FQNEAQ (reference sequence). This CDR3 is 15 amino acids long. The ends were cut back, 0 bases at V and 1 base at J, with 7 bases in the middle. Here the CDR3 DNA reads TGTGCCAGCAGCTTAGCGGCAGGTTCCTACAATGAGCAGTTCTTC. This codes for CASSLAAGSYNEQFF.

This clonotype came up many times. The chain uses TRBV4-2 and TRBJ2-1; D is perhaps TRBD1 (5 bases). From germline, CDR1 is LGHNA and CDR2 YNFKEQ. V was cut by 2 bases and J by 0 bases, with 11 bases left in between. This CDR3 has 16 residues. The CDR3 here is CASSQPGRDSYNEQFF. As DNA, the CDR3 is TGTGCCAGCAGCCAACCCGGCAGGGACTCCTACAATGAGCAGTTCTTC.

This clonotype was counted between two and nine times. V is TRBV2 and J is TRBJ1-1; weak D call: TRBD1 (6 bases). Germline CDR1 is SNHLY and CDR2 is FYNNEI. The CDR3 totals 14 residues. V was trimmed by 5 bases and J by 3 bases, leaving 13 bases between them. DNA of the CDR3: TGTGCCAGCAGTAGCCTTGAGGGGGACACTGAAGCTTTCTTT. It is translated as CASSSLEGDTEAFF.

V is TRBV24-1 and J is TRBJ1-5; D not certain. The germline V gene has CDR1 KGHDR and CDR2 SFDVKD. V was pared by 2 bases and J by 9 bases, with 7 bases between. The CDR3 contains 12 residues. The CDR3 DNA is TGTGCCACCAGTGATTATAGGCGGCCCCAGCATTTT. Translated: CATSDYRRPQHF.

V gene TRBV7-9 combines with J gene TRBJ1-1, with no clear D. The length of the CDR3 is 11 residues. V was clipped by 2 bases and J by 8 bases, with 6 bases between them. The germline V gene encodes CDR1 SEHNR and CDR2 FQNEAQ (reference sequence). CDR3 region: CASSLQIEAFF. The CDR3 DNA reads TGTGCCAGCAGCTTACAGATCGAAGCTTTCTTT.

The table lists this clonotype with many counts. V is TRBV7-9 and J is TRBJ2-7; 7 bases map to TRBD1. With 6 bases clipped from V and 3 bases from J, the junction kept 5 bases outside the gene matches. This CDR3 region has 13 residues. Germline-derived CDR1 and CDR2 are SEHNR and FQNEAQ (reference sequence). The CDR3 nucleotides are TGTGCCAGCAGAGGGACAGATCACTACGAGCAGTACTTC. It specifies CASRGTDHYEQYF.